This T cell receptor (beta chain) was sequenced during a study of T-cell reconstitution after alpha-beta-depleted transplantation in children. Study-level findings and limits: T-cell numbers and diversity one year post-transplant derived largely from freshly generated T cells. The origin of alpha-beta T cells about two months after transplant was reportedly several hundred expanded graft clones.

The trim removed 6 bases at V and 5 bases at J, leaving 9 bases unmatched. CDR3 size: 14 residues. Germline CDR1 is SGHRS and CDR2 is YFSETQ. Ten or more counts support this clonotype. Its antigen is not known. As it was prepared, the TCRbeta library received unique molecular identifiers. TCRdb independently ran MiXCR on the PCR reads; one entry per CDR3 protein. The data contain approximately 300,000 distinct CDR3 sequences, 9.5% to 13% of them seen just once; the ten biggest clones take up less than 9%. This chain links TRBV5-1 with TRBJ2-3; 7 nucleotides agree with TRBD2. The sequences come from PBMCs, collected before TCRalphabeta/CD19-depleted stem cell transplant. The source of this sequence is a boy younger than two with acute myeloid leukemia, due to receive a stem cell transplant. The DNA for the CDR3 is TGCGCCAGCACAGGACCGGGAGGTGTAGATACGCAGTATTTT. Residues: CASTGPGGVDTQYF.